This T cell receptor beta chain was obtained from a study of cytotoxic CD8 clonotypes in ibrutinib-treated CLL. This CDR3 has 16 residues. V gave up 0 bases and J gave up 6 bases, with 15 bases separating them. Germline loops: CDR1 SGHRS, CDR2 YFSETQ. Produced via immunoSEQ multiplex PCR; TCRdb's table is partial and in-frame only. The sample includes 45,000 to 50,000 clones, around half of them seen just once. The sequence derives from a human donor with chronic lymphocytic leukemia. The chain joins TRBV5-1 to TRBJ2-2, with D possibly TRBD1 on 6 matching bases. The source material was PBMCs, sampled after 12 months of ibrutinib treatment. The CDR3 sequence is CASSLEQGRRSGELFF. Here the CDR3 DNA reads TGCGCCAGCAGCTTGGAGCAGGGGCGGAGGTCCGGGGAGCTGTTTTTT.